The source of this TCR beta chain is a study of T cell responses to AZD1222 COVID-19 vaccine (dated by TCRdb to about 2021). Concerning the study at large: Because spike-specific TCR depth and breadth did not differ between the two schedules, AZD1222 recipients who got a second dose at roughly 4 weeks were pooled with those who got a second dose at roughly 12 weeks. TCR sequencing was performed for 230 to 250 trial participants, of whom roughly 200 were given two doses of AZD1222 and 26 were given two doses of MenACWY control vaccine. Trial participants were enrolled into age subgroups of 18-55, 56-69 and 70-plus years, which contained about 150, 27 and 61 TCR-sequenced participants, respectively.

Broad study findings and their caveats: In the small 56-69-year group, the increase in depth fell short of significance, most likely because of low power. Conclusions about previously exposed vaccinees are limited, since just five or six AZD1222 recipients were seropositive for SARS-CoV-2 at baseline. Because no samples from the day 14 peak response were available, repertoires could be characterized only after the peak T cell response. Nearly half of unique spike-specific TCRs reportedly recognized epitopes outside regions mutated in the B.1.351 and B.1.1.7 variants. Most participants were white British and females outnumbered males, and the authors suggested that clonal diversity may have been underestimated. A significant rise in spike-specific TCR breadth and depth was observed after two AZD1222 doses relative to day 0 and relative to MenACWY recipients. The vaccine-associated CD4 TCRs covered the entire spike protein, and the dominant responses fell in regions 160-218 and 743-854.

This clone was seen a single time. The antigen this receptor binds is unknown. Per-base quality was not reported, and no clone a single base away is much larger than it. From the cysteine up to the phenylalanine, the CDR3 has a length of 15 residues. Here the CDR3 DNA is all that survives: 45 bases in frame from base 1. Trimming takes 4 bases from V and 3 bases from J, and the germline ends sit 15 bases apart. Via the germline V gene (reference sequence), CDR1 is LGHDT and CDR2 YNNKEL. The sample's time point label, decoded: baseline before first vaccination. The vaccinee samples were drawn from two UK trials, COV001 and COV002, one of which was a single-blind randomized controlled phase 2/3 trial testing AZD1222 (ChAdOx1 nCoV-19) in healthy adults. For TCRbeta chain sequencing, PBMC samples were collected from trial participants at day 0 and at day 28 after the second dose. The CDR3 regions of human TCRbeta chains were subjected to immunosequencing. The published analysis was carried out like this. Repertoire TCRs were matched against a reference library of SARS-CoV-2-specific TCRs generated with the MIRA antigen-specificity platform. Breadth meant the fraction of unique TCRs that were SARS-CoV-2-associated, whereas depth meant the fraction of total T cells that were SARS-CoV-2-associated. Each spike-specific TCR was assigned to its reactive spike region and to a CD4 or CD8 class using the MIRA data. Log10-transformed breadth and depth values were compared by one-way ANOVA with Sidak's multiple comparisons tests. The source is immuneACCESS, and TCRdb retained only in-frame sequences with V and J called. Part of the clones is not carried over; for the studies checked, unresolved V genes explain less than half of this, and the remainder is unexplained. That table supplies the V and J calls and clone size; D and trimming were determined from the DNA. For this sample the table gives about 140,000 clones, of which around 90% were detected only once. About 3.5% of the sample lies in the top ten.

This TCR came from an adult in good health. This material consisted of peripheral blood, taken on day 0 of AZD1222 vaccination. This receptor chain uses TRBV3-1 (or the pseudogene TRBV3-2) and TRBJ1-2; the D gene is possibly TRBD1, with 5 bases matching. The CDR3 here reads CASSPEFRVDYGYTF. The sequence in DNA is TGTGCCAGCAGCCCAGAGTTCAGGGTGGACTATGGCTACACCTTC.